The present TCR beta chain was sequenced within a study of blood T cell repertoires in COVID-19 (dated by TCRdb to the early 2020s). Regarding the complete study: Samples covering the acute and convalescent phases of COVID-19 were provided by collaborators in the United States, Italy and Spain. Samples came from the ongoing ImmuneRACE study (first 160 participants) plus 1,254 subjects from 6 global collaborators. The prospective study material was composed of cDNA or gDNA derived from T cells, B-cell-depleted T cells, or PBMCs. HLA class I and class II types, where available, came from metadata supplied by the sample provider rather than from assay-based typing. The dataset comprised deeply sampled blood TCRbeta repertoires from subjects exposed to, actively infected with, or recovered from COVID-19. A freely available public database, intended as a resource for researchers studying the immune response to SARS-CoV-2, is where the repertoires were released. Sample metadata almost always included a de-identified subject ID, COVID-19 status, age in years and sex. Results and caveats for the whole study, not just this receptor: The amount of clinical and demographic metadata varied by source and participant and was provided uncurated.

Based on the germline V gene, the CDR1 and CDR2 sequences are SNHLY and FYNNEI. V sheds 7 bases and J sheds 4 bases, leaving 17 bases between their ends. The CDR3 measures 15 amino acids from cysteine to phenylalanine. The retained sequence is limited to the CDR3, 45 bases, with the frame set at the first base. A single count supports this clone. There is no known antigen for this receptor. Base qualities are not at hand, and no much larger clone is one base apart. TCRbeta CDR3 regions were amplified from genomic DNA using the immunoSEQ Assay, a bias-controlled multiplex PCR. The original methods were these. The number of nucleated cells in each sample was estimated from the amplification of reference gene primers within the assay. Sequence reads were collapsed and filtered to measure the absolute abundance of every unique TCRbeta CDR3 rearrangement. For each sample, productive Simpson clonality was calculated by taking the square root of Simpson's diversity index across productive rearrangements. This is the immuneACCESS table as TCRdb keeps it, with only in-frame sequences that have V and J called. A part of the clones is gone; compared with another copy, unresolved V genes explain less than half, and the rest is unexplained. D and trimming come from the DNA, and the V and J calls and clone size come from that table. The sample records fewer than 250,000 clones, roughly 90% of which are singletons. Of the sample, over 2% falls within the top ten clones.

Each collaborating institution followed its own protocols to collect whole blood in K2EDTA tubes. Collaborator samples were shipped for TCRbeta analysis as frozen whole blood, isolated PBMCs, or DNA extracted from either sample type. The sample consisted of peripheral blood. The receptor was derived from a woman aged 45-59 years with acute or convalescent COVID-19. Here the chain combines TRBV2 and TRBJ1-5; perhaps TRBD1 is the D gene, with 5 bases matching. The bases are TGTGCCAGCAAGGGCGCCCGGGACTCAAATCAGCCCCAGCATTTT. Its coded protein is CASKGARDSNQPQHF.